The 20 T cell receptor beta chains reported below all come from one sample, sequenced in a study of CD8+ T cells in alopecia areata. Noted treatment: oral pan-JAK inhibitor, 5-10 mg twice daily. cDNA serving as the sequencing template came from extracted, reverse transcribed RNA. Method: immunoSEQ multiplex PCR; TCRdb's copy keeps in-frame clones and lacks some. This table holds fewer than 150,000 clones, roughly 82% found once. This sample comprised CD8+ T cells sorted from blood, obtained at week 4, from a patient treated with tofacitinib. The receptors shown here come from a human donor with alopecia areata.

The chain couples TRBV29-1 to TRBJ2-7; D is perhaps TRBD2 (5 bases). Germline CDR1 is SQVTM and CDR2 is ANQGSEA. V was trimmed by 0 bases and J by 0 bases, leaving 6 bases between them. The CDR3 has 13 residues. CDR3 protein: CSVEEGSSYEQYF. The CDR3 coding sequence is TGCAGCGTTGAAGAGGGGAGCTCCTACGAGCAGTACTTC.

The V and J genes are TRBV29-1 and TRBJ1-2; D may be TRBD1 (5 bases). Germline CDR1 and CDR2: SQVTM and ANQGSEA. The CDR3 covers 14 residues. With 1 base removed from V and 6 bases from J, the gap between germline ends came to 15 bases. Here the CDR3 DNA reads TGCAGCGTTGAAGGGCAGGGAGGCCTCGATGGCTACACCTTC. Protein sequence: CSVEGQGGLDGYTF.

The chain has TRBV5-1 and TRBJ1-2, with D unresolved. Trimming removed 0 bases from V and 2 bases from J, with 8 bases in between. This CDR3 comprises 14 residues. Germline CDR1 is SGHRS and CDR2 is YFSETQ. The CDR3 DNA follows: TGCGCCAGCAGCTTGGAGCGGTTAAACTATGGCTACACCTTC. Its translation is CASSLERLNYGYTF.

The gene calls are TRBV6-5 and TRBJ2-7; a weak D match, TRBD1 (5 bases). The V end lost 0 bases, the J end lost 2 bases, and 8 bases lay between the germline ends. This CDR3 contains 14 residues. Germline V gives CDR1 MNHEY, CDR2 SVGAGI. CDR3 in amino acids: CASSYSDRAYEQYF. The CDR3 bases are TGTGCCAGCAGTTACTCCGACAGAGCCTACGAGCAGTACTTC.

This clone was seen a single time. The chain uses TRBV25-1 and TRBJ2-1, with TRBD2 matching over 8 bases. V lost 4 bases, J lost 8 bases, and 13 bases stayed unmatched. Germline-derived CDR1 and CDR2 are MGHDK and SYGVNS. The CDR3 loop spans 16 amino acids. DNA for the CDR3: TGTGCCAGCAGTGGGCTCGGGGGGGCAATTTTTGATGAGCAGTTCTTC. Amino acid sequence: CASSGLGGAIFDEQFF. Together with reference TRBV25-1 and TRBJ2-1, the CDR3 gives the full variable domain: EADIYQTPRYLVIGTGKKITLECSQTMGHDKMYWYQQDPGMELHLIHYSYGVNSTEKGDLSSESTVSRIRTEHFPLTLESARPSHTSQYLCASSGLGGAIFDEQFFGPGTRLTVL.

This sequence joins TRBV7-2 and TRBJ2-1, with D unresolved. CDR1 is SGHTA and CDR2 is FQGNSA in the germline V gene. The CDR3 contains 13 residues. V lost 5 bases, J lost 6 bases, and 11 bases lay in between. CDR3 loop: CASSTGRGNEQFF. The CDR3 bases are TGTGCCAGCAGCACCGGGCGTGGCAATGAGCAGTTCTTC.

This clone was seen only once. This chain connects TRBV19 to TRBJ1-2, with 7 bases that match TRBD1. The J segment lost 0 bases and the V segment lost 3 bases, leaving 4 bases of the junction unmatched. This CDR3 is 15 amino acids long. Germline CDR1 and CDR2: LNHDA and SQIVND (reference sequence). This chain's CDR3 is CASSIHDRANYGYTF. The DNA of the CDR3 is TGTGCCAGTAGTATCCACGACAGGGCTAACTATGGCTACACCTTC.

The chain employs TRBV7-3 and TRBJ2-3, with TRBD1 matching 7 bases. This CDR3 spans 18 amino acids. V was pared by 5 bases and J by 3 bases, with 17 bases of the junction left unmatched. Looked up from germline, CDR1 is SGHTA and CDR2 is FQGTGA. This CDR3 is CASSPTPQSQGDTDTQYF. CDR3 nucleotides: TGTGCCAGCAGCCCGACCCCACAGAGCCAGGGGGATACAGATACGCAGTATTTT.

The V gene is TRBV29-1, the J gene TRBJ2-7; D is ambiguous. Germline-derived CDR1 and CDR2 are SQVTM and ANQGSEA. This CDR3 is built from 14 residues. The V end was cut by 3 bases, the J end by 0 bases, with 12 bases between. The CDR3 region has the DNA TGCAGCGTTGAGAATATCTTTAGCTCCTACGAGCAGTACTTC. It translates to CSVENIFSSYEQYF.

In DNA form, the CDR3 reads TGTGCCTGGGCAACAGGGAACGAGCAGTACTTC. Translated, it gives CAWATGNEQYF. The chain links TRBV30 to TRBJ2-5; maybe TRBD1 (6 bases). The end of the DNA aligns better with TRBJ2-7, so the J call may be wrong. This CDR3 is 11 amino acids long. Germline-derived CDR1 and CDR2 are GTSNPN and SVGIG (reference sequence).

The chain joins TRBV4-2 to TRBJ1-1; D call uncertain. The CDR3 length is 11 residues. Between the trimmed V and J ends, which lost 1 base and 8 bases, there was a span of 5 bases. Looked up from germline, CDR1 is LGHNA and CDR2 is YNFKEQ. CDR3 nucleotide sequence: TGTGCCAGCAGCCAAGGAAGAGAAGCTTTCTTT. It specifies CASSQGREAFF.

The genes are TRBV6-5 and TRBJ1-1; perhaps TRBD1 as D (6 bases). V lost 6 bases and J lost 4, with 12 bases in between. The length of the CDR3 is 13 residues. From germline, CDR1 is MNHEY and CDR2 SVGAGI. CDR3 sequence reads: CASRQGFGTEAFF. The CDR3 DNA reads TGTGCCAGCAGACAGGGTTTCGGCACTGAAGCTTTCTTT.

J is TRBJ2-7 and V is TRBV7-9; D is ambiguous. The CDR3 loop spans 13 amino acids. The germline V and J ends were trimmed by 5 bases and 0 bases, with 8 bases remaining between them. Per the germline V gene, CDR1 is SEHNR and CDR2 is FQNEAQ (reference sequence). This CDR3 is CASSPANSYEQYF. CDR3 in DNA: TGTGCCAGCAGCCCGGCTAACTCCTACGAGCAGTACTTC. Filled out from reference TRBV7-9 and TRBJ2-7, the complete variable domain reads DTGVSQNPRHKITKRGQNVTFRCDPISEHNRLYWYRQTLGQGPEFLTYFQNEAQLEKSRLLSDRFSAERPKGSFSTLEIQRTEQGDSAMYLCASSPANSYEQYFGPGTRLTVT.

The V gene is TRBV25-1, the J gene TRBJ2-3; D remains unclear. V was trimmed by 0 bases and J by 1 base, leaving 8 bases between them. Germline-derived CDR1 and CDR2 are MGHDK and SYGVNS. CDR3 length: 15 amino acids. The CDR3 protein is CASSEYIRGTDTQYF. CDR3 nucleotides: TGTGCCAGCAGTGAATATATTAGGGGCACAGATACGCAGTATTTT.

The rearrangement joins TRBV19 to TRBJ1-5; D gene uncertain. There are 13 residues in the CDR3. Germline CDR1 LNHDA, CDR2 SQIVND (reference sequence). V was pared by 3 bases and J by 7 bases, with 10 bases between. The CDR3 DNA sequence: TGTGCCAGTAGTATGCTACAGCTCCAGCCCCAGCATTTT. This codes for CASSMLQLQPQHF.

The rearrangement links TRBV7-9 to TRBJ2-3, with D perhaps given as TRBD1 or TRBD2 (5 bases each). The CDR3 has 15 amino acids. The V and J ends lost 2 bases and 6 bases respectively, with 15 bases between them. Germline CDR1 and CDR2: SEHNR and FQNEAQ (reference sequence). CDR3 in DNA: TGTGCCAGCAGCTTATGGCGTCCAGAGGGGGATACGCAGTATTTT. Translating gives CASSLWRPEGDTQYF.

CDR3 residues: CASSSSYEHYTEAFF. For the CDR3, the DNA is TGTGCCAGCAGTAGCTCCTACGAACATTATACTGAAGCTTTCTTT. The chain combines TRBV25-1 with TRBJ1-1; D is ambiguous. The CDR3 has 15 residues. CDR1 is MGHDK and CDR2 is SYGVNS in the germline V gene. Trimming took 5 bases from V and 5 from J, leaving 18 bases between them.

This chain connects TRBV29-1 to TRBJ2-7, with D unclear. The CDR3 contains 14 residues. Germline CDR1 SQVTM, CDR2 ANQGSEA. The V and J ends lost 0 bases and 1 base respectively, with 10 bases between them. The DNA for the CDR3 is TGCAGCGTTGAAGATATTACTGATTCCTACGAGCAGTACTTC. Its protein product is CSVEDITDSYEQYF.

The chain employs TRBV5-1 and TRBJ1-4; perhaps TRBD1 as D (5 bases). CDR1 and CDR2 from the germline V gene are SGHRS and YFSETQ. Trimming removed 1 base from V and 7 bases from J, with 11 bases in between. The CDR3 has 14 amino acids. The CDR3 region has the DNA TGCGCCAGCAGCTTGTTAGGGGCTCGTGAAAAACTGTTTTTT. Its translation: CASSLLGAREKLFF.

The chain recombines TRBV9 with TRBJ2-7, with 8 positions matching TRBD1. This CDR3 region has 15 residues. Germline V CDR1 and CDR2: SGDLS, YYNGEE. J gave up 3 bases and V 0 bases, and 5 bases lay outside the gene matches. The CDR3 here is CASSVVPGGYYEQYF. Here the CDR3 DNA reads TGTGCCAGCAGCGTAGTCCCAGGGGGCTACTACGAGCAGTACTTC.